The 32 T cell receptor beta chains listed next were all sequenced from one sample in a study of cytomegalovirus exposure and HLA in healthy donors. The PCR ran on 60 Vbeta and 13 Jbeta primers. Clones were sequenced by immunoSEQ multiplex PCR, and TCRdb holds only the in-frame ones, with some missing. The sample lists over 100,000 clones; 70% to 90% were seen once. Sequenced sample: PBMCs. These TCRs come from a man aged 40-50 years in good health and CMV-seronegative.

This chain links TRBV7-3 with TRBJ1-1; maybe TRBD1 (5 bases). CDR3 length: 13 amino acids. Germline-derived CDR1 and CDR2 are SGHTA and FQGTGA. Trimming removed 2 bases at V and 5 bases at J, with 9 bases between. CDR3 DNA sequence: TGTGCCAGCAGCTTATTAAGGGGAACTGAAGCTTTCTTT. Its protein product is CASSLLRGTEAFF.

The rearrangement links TRBV2 to TRBJ2-3, with 7 bases matching TRBD2. The CDR3 covers 18 residues. Germline V gives CDR1 SNHLY, CDR2 FYNNEI. V lost 3 bases to trimming and J lost 2 bases; unmatched junction nucleotides: 14. As DNA, the CDR3 is TGTGCCAGCAGTGATCCGGGCGGGGGTGGGCCCCACACAGATACGCAGTATTTT. This sequence encodes CASSDPGGGGPHTDTQYF. The complete variable domain, with remaining parts taken from reference TRBV2 and TRBJ2-3, reads EPEVTQTPSHQVTQMGQEVILRCVPISNHLYFYWYRQILGQKVEFLVSFYNNEISEKSEIFDDQFSVERPDGSNFTLKIRSTKLEDSAMYFCASSDPGGGGPHTDTQYFGPGTRLTVL.

The CDR3: CATSRVAGTHNEQFF. The CDR3 DNA is TGTGCCACCAGCAGAGTTGCGGGTACACACAATGAGCAGTTCTTC. The chain couples TRBV15 to TRBJ2-1, with a tentative D call TRBD2 (5 bases). Trimming removed 1 base at V and 5 bases at J, with 12 bases between. CDR3 length equals 15 residues. The germline gives CDR1 LNHNV, CDR2 YYDKDF (reference sequence).

This clone appeared a single time. The gene calls are TRBV7-2 and TRBJ2-1; 9 nucleotides agree with TRBD2. V lost 2 bases and J lost 3; bases outside the gene matches: 2. This CDR3 has 15 residues. Germline V gives CDR1 SGHTA, CDR2 FQGNSA. The CDR3 spells CASSLQAGGYNEQFF. The DNA of the CDR3 is TGTGCCAGCAGCTTACAAGCGGGGGGCTACAATGAGCAGTTCTTC.

V usage is TRBV18 and J usage is TRBJ1-1, with 9 bases that match TRBD1. Trimming took 2 bases from V and 1 from J; bases not matched to a gene: 5. The CDR3 has 16 residues. Germline CDR1 KGHSH, CDR2 LQKENI. The CDR3 nucleotides read TGTGCCAGCTCACCAAGGACAGGGGCTGAGAACACTGAAGCTTTCTTT. Protein sequence: CASSPRTGAENTEAFF.

The J gene is TRBJ2-7, the V gene TRBV7-9; a weak D match, TRBD2 (5 bases). This CDR3 has 12 amino acids. The germline V and J ends were trimmed by 5 bases and 7 bases, with 12 bases remaining between them. The germline V gene has CDR1 SEHNR and CDR2 FQNEAQ (reference sequence). The CDR3 bases are TGTGCCAGCAGCCTATCCCCGGGAGAGCAGTACTTC. The encoded protein is CASSLSPGEQYF.

V gene TRBV19 combines with J gene TRBJ2-1; 9 bases map to TRBD1. This CDR3 has 15 amino acids. With 3 bases clipped from V and 4 bases from J, the junction kept 4 bases outside the gene matches. The germline gives CDR1 LNHDA, CDR2 SQIVND (reference sequence). The CDR3 DNA reads as TGTGCCAGTAGTATCCGGACAGGGGTTTACAATGAGCAGTTCTTC. Protein: CASSIRTGVYNEQFF.

The rearrangement links TRBV2 to TRBJ2-5; D is ambiguous. Germline V gene sequence: CDR1 SNHLY, CDR2 FYNNEI. V dropped 10 bases and J dropped 0 bases, with 15 bases sitting between them. The length of the CDR3 is 14 residues. DNA for the CDR3: TGTGCCATCCTGTTTTCAGTTAACCAAGAGACCCAGTACTTC. It codes for CAILFSVNQETQYF.

Points on this clone: Compared with germline, one end of the junction differs, possibly owing to a read error. The chain joins TRBV30 to TRBJ2-5; TRBD2 matches 10 bases. CDR3 length equals 14 residues. Germline CDR1 reads GTSNPN; CDR2 reads SVGIG (reference sequence). The CDR3, as DNA: TGTGCCCGGAGAGCCAGCGGGGGGGCTGAGACCCAGTACTTC. Translating gives CARRASGGAETQYF. The variable domain in full, completed from reference TRBV30 and TRBJ2-5, reads SQTIHQWPATLVQPVGSPLSLECTVEGTSNPNLYWYRQAAGRGLQLLFYSVGIGQISSEVPQNLSASRPQDRQFILSSKKLLLSDSGFYLCARRASGGAETQYFGPGTRLLVL.

For the CDR3, the DNA is TGTGCCAGCAGTCGAGAGGGAGGCAATCAGCCCCAGCATTTT. This gives the protein CASSREGGNQPQHF. The genes are TRBV2 and TRBJ1-5, with D hard to call. Germline V gives CDR1 SNHLY, CDR2 FYNNEI. Trimming left V 5 bases short and J 2 bases short, with 10 bases between. This CDR3 has 14 amino acids.

The chain joins TRBV2 to TRBJ1-2; D ambiguous. This CDR3 contains 13 residues. V lost 4 bases and J lost 5, with 11 bases in between. Germline assignment: CDR1 SNHLY and CDR2 FYNNEI. CDR3 sequence: CASSVARNYGYTF. The CDR3 DNA is TGTGCCAGCAGTGTGGCGCGGAATTATGGCTACACCTTC.

The chain has TRBV5-1 and TRBJ2-1; 9 nucleotides match TRBD1. V trimming: 3 bases; J trimming: 5 bases; junction bases outside the gene matches: 3. This CDR3 is built from 14 residues. In germline, CDR1 is SGHRS, CDR2 YFSETQ. CDR3: CASSYRGLNNEQFF. As DNA, the CDR3 is TGCGCCAGCAGCTACAGGGGGCTTAACAATGAGCAGTTCTTC.

The rearrangement uses TRBV5-3 and TRBJ1-1; D remains ambiguous. TRBV5-3 carries the ORF label, with uncertain function. The V end was cut by 2 bases, the J end by 0 bases, with 11 bases between. The length of the CDR3 is 15 residues. CDR3 protein: CARSFHLFMNTEAFF. The CDR3 DNA sequence: TGTGCCAGAAGCTTCCACCTATTCATGAACACTGAAGCTTTCTTT.

The J gene is TRBJ1-1, the V gene TRBV19; D might be TRBD1 (5 bases). Trimming took off 3 bases at V and 1 base at J, with 9 bases between the two ends. Germline V gene lookup returns CDR1 LNHDA and CDR2 SQIVND (reference sequence). The CDR3 consists of 14 residues. Written as DNA, the CDR3 is TGTGCCAGTAGTATCGCCCAGGGGAACACTGAAGCTTTCTTT. It translates to CASSIAQGNTEAFF.

The rearrangement links TRBV12-5 to TRBJ2-3; 11 nucleotides match TRBD2. The V gene's germline CDR1 is LGHNT and CDR2 FRNRAP. The CDR3 consists of 15 residues. V shed 5 bases, J shed 4 bases, and the junction held 5 bases outside the gene matches. CDR3 nucleotide sequence: TGTGCTAGTGGTACCGGGACTAGCGGCGCAGATACGCAGTATTTT. Its translation: CASGTGTSGADTQYF.

J is TRBJ2-7 and V is TRBV4-3, with D uncertain. The V end lost 4 bases, the J end lost 2 bases, and 15 bases lay between the germline ends. The CDR3 contains 15 residues. Germline V lookup: CDR1 LGHNA, CDR2 YSLEER. In DNA, the CDR3 is TGCGCCAGCAGCCCCTACTACTCCCCCACCTACGAGCAGTACTTC. As protein: CASSPYYSPTYEQYF.

This chain connects TRBV6-1 to TRBJ1-2; no firm D call. Germline CDR1 reads MNHNS; CDR2 reads SASEGT. Trimming pared 2 bases from V and 0 bases from J, leaving 13 bases between. The CDR3 runs to 16 residues. CDR3 nucleotide sequence: TGTGCCAGCAGTGAAAATATTGGCAGGTCTAACTATGGCTACACCTTC. It is translated as CASSENIGRSNYGYTF.

This rearrangement joins TRBV10-3 to TRBJ2-3; D remains ambiguous. Germline V lookup: CDR1 ENHRY, CDR2 SYGVKD. V was cut by 9 bases and J by 2 bases, with 6 bases left in between. This CDR3 has 11 residues. As DNA, the CDR3 is TGTGCCATACAAAACACAGATACGCAGTATTTT. It encodes CAIQNTDTQYF.

The chain joins TRBV4-1 to TRBJ2-7; 8 bases align to TRBD1. CDR3 length: 16 residues. J gave up 0 bases and V 1 base, and 5 bases lay outside the gene matches. Germline loops: CDR1 MGHRA, CDR2 YSYEKL. The CDR3: CASSQAPGTGSYEQYF. The CDR3 DNA follows: TGCGCCAGCAGCCAAGCACCCGGGACAGGCTCCTACGAGCAGTACTTC.

CDR3 nucleotides: TGTGCTAGTGGTTTGGTTCTAGCGGGGGCTCAAGAGACCCAGTACTTC. It is translated as CASGLVLAGAQETQYF. This chain joins TRBV12-5 and TRBJ2-5; TRBD2 matches at 10 bases. Trimming removed 0 bases from V and 2 bases from J; junction bases left unmatched: 3. Germline loops: CDR1 LGHNT, CDR2 FRNRAP. The CDR3 runs to 16 residues.

This clone has a handful of counts. V usage is TRBV2 and J usage is TRBJ2-3, with no clear D. Germline V gene lookup returns CDR1 SNHLY and CDR2 FYNNEI. Trimming left V 2 bases short and J 0 bases short, with 6 bases between. This CDR3 region has 14 residues. The DNA for the CDR3 is TGTGCCAGCAGTGAAAACGAGAGCACAGATACGCAGTATTTT. Translated, it gives CASSENESTDTQYF.

The chain carries TRBV6-5 and TRBJ1-2; D perhaps matches TRBD1 (6 bases). Per the germline V gene, CDR1 is MNHEY and CDR2 is SVGAGI. V shed 5 bases and J shed 4 bases, with 14 bases lying between them. This CDR3 comprises 14 residues. The CDR3 region has the DNA TGTGCCAGCAGTAACCAGACCAGGGGCTATGGCTACACCTTC. Translation: CASSNQTRGYGYTF.

This chain joins TRBV9 and TRBJ2-7; possibly TRBD1 for D (6 bases). From germline, CDR1 is SGDLS and CDR2 YYNGEE. Trimming left V 2 bases short and J 5 bases short, with 14 bases between. The length of the CDR3 is 14 residues. For the CDR3, the DNA is TGTGCCAGCAGCGTTGATCAGGGGCTTAACGAGCAGTACTTC. Translating gives CASSVDQGLNEQYF.

As regards this clone: The junction and the germline gene differ at one end; a read error may be behind it. The chain employs TRBV7-9 and TRBJ1-4; 7 positions agree with TRBD1. This CDR3 is built from 16 residues. The germline V gene has CDR1 SEHNR and CDR2 FQNEAQ (reference sequence). The CDR3 spells CSSSPGTATYNEKLFF. The CDR3 DNA reads as TGTTCCAGCAGCCCTGGGACAGCAACTTATAATGAAAAACTGTTTTTT.

Points on this clone: Germline and junction disagree at one end, which may indicate a read error. J is TRBJ2-5 and V is TRBV7-6; 7 bases fit TRBD2. The CDR3 loop spans 15 amino acids. Germline V gene data show CDR1 as SGHVS and CDR2 as FNYEAQ. CDR3 sequence reads: CASSRSRGVQESQYF. Written as DNA, the CDR3 is TGTGCCAGCAGCCGCTCTCGGGGGGTCCAAGAGAGCCAGTACTTC.

Written as DNA, the CDR3 is TGTGCCAGCAGCCGGGACAGCCAAGAGACCCAGTACTTC. It specifies CASSRDSQETQYF. V and J are TRBV11-3 and TRBJ2-5; 7 bases are shared with TRBD1. The J segment lost 1 base and the V segment lost 5 bases, leaving 1 base of the junction unmatched. CDR3 size: 13 residues. Germline CDR1 reads SGHNT; CDR2 reads YENEEA.

The chain joins TRBV7-2 to TRBJ2-5; D perhaps matches TRBD2 (5 bases). V shed 5 bases and J shed 5 bases, with 18 bases lying between them. This CDR3 contains 15 residues. Germline loops: CDR1 SGHTA, CDR2 FQGNSA. CDR3 amino acids: CASSPFRGPTETQYF. The CDR3 region has the DNA TGTGCCAGCAGCCCCTTTCGAGGGCCGACGGAGACCCAGTACTTC.

The chain is built from TRBV19 and TRBJ1-3; TRBD1 matches 8 bases. Germline lookup yields CDR1 LNHDA and CDR2 SQIVND (reference sequence). With 5 bases clipped from V and 4 bases from J, the junction kept 13 bases outside the gene matches. The CDR3 has 17 amino acids. The CDR3 is CASSPRTGTGKGNTIYF. CDR3 sequence (DNA): TGTGCCAGTAGTCCTAGAACCGGGACAGGTAAAGGAAACACCATATATTTT.

The rearrangement joins TRBV29-1 to TRBJ1-1, with unresolved D. Between the trimmed V and J ends, which lost 7 bases and 0 bases, there was a span of 12 bases. The CDR3 has 13 amino acids. CDR1 SQVTM and CDR2 ANQGSEA come from the germline V gene. The CDR3, as DNA: TGCAGCGGAGAAGAGTCAATGAACACTGAAGCTTTCTTT. Residues: CSGEESMNTEAFF.

The J gene is TRBJ2-2, the V gene TRBV10-3; TRBD1 is a possible D gene (5 bases). From germline, CDR1 is ENHRY and CDR2 SYGVKD. Deletions cut 3 bases from V and 1 base from J, with 9 bases between. The CDR3 spans 15 residues. Here the CDR3 reads CAISDTGLNTGELFF. As DNA, the CDR3 is TGTGCCATCAGTGACACAGGCCTGAACACCGGGGAGCTGTTTTTT.

This chain joins TRBV9 and TRBJ1-1, with a possible D match to TRBD1 (5 bases). The V gene's germline CDR1 is SGDLS and CDR2 YYNGEE. The V and J ends lost 4 bases and 5 bases respectively, with 15 bases between them. The CDR3 is 14 amino acids. The DNA of the CDR3 is TGTGCCAGCAGCCCCCGTCCGGGGGGAACTGAAGCTTTCTTT. Amino acid sequence: CASSPRPGGTEAFF.

V gene TRBV6-1 combines with J gene TRBJ1-6; 9 bases map to TRBD1. Trimming at V came to 2 bases and at J to 16 bases, leaving 3 bases not matched to a gene. The CDR3 is 12 amino acids. CDR1 MNHNS and CDR2 SASEGT come from the germline V gene. The CDR3 sequence is CASSELGQGLHF. The CDR3 DNA sequence: TGTGCCAGCAGTGAATTGGGACAGGGTCTCCACTTT.